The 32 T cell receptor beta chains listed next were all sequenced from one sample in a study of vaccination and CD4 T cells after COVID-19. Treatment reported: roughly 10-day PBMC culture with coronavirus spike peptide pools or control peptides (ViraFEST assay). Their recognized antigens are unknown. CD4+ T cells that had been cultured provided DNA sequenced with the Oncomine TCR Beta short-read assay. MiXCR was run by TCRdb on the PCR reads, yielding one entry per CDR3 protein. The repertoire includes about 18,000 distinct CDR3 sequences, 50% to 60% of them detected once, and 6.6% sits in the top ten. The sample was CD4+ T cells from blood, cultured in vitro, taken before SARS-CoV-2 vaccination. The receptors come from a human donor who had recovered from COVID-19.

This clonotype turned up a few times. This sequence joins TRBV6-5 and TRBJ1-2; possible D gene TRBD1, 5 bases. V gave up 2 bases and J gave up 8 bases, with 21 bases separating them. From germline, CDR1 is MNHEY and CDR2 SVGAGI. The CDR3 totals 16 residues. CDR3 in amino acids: CASSYRGFIGGGGYTF. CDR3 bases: TGTGCCAGCAGTTACCGCGGGTTCATTGGGGGAGGCGGCTACACCTTC.

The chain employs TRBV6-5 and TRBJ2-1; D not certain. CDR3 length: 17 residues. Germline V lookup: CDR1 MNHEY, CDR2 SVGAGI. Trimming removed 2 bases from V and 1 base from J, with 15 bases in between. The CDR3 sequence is CASSYTPQPQSYNEQFF. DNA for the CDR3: TGTGCCAGCAGTTACACACCACAACCGCAATCCTACAATGAGCAGTTCTTC.

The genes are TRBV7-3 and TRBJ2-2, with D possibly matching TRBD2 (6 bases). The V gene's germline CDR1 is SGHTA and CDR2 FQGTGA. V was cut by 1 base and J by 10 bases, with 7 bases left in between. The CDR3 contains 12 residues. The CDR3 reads CASSLSGEELFF. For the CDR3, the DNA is TGTGCCAGCAGCTTAAGCGGGGAGGAGCTGTTTTTT.

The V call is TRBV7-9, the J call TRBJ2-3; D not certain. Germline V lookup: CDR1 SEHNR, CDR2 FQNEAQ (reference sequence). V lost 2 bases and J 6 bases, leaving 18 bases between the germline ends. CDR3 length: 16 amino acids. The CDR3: CASSLYFGRPPDTQYF. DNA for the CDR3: TGTGCCAGCAGCTTATATTTCGGTCGGCCCCCCGATACGCAGTATTTT.

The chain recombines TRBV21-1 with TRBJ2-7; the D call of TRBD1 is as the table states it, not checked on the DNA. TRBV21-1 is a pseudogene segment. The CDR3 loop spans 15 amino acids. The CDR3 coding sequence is TGTGCCAGCAGCAAAAGTCGGGGCGCCAACTACGAGCAGTACTTC. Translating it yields CASSKSRGANYEQYF.

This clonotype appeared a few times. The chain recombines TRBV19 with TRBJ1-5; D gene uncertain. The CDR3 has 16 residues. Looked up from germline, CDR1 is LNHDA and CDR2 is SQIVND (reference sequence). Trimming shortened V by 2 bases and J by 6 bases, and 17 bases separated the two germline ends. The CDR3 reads CASSILVAGGGQPQHF. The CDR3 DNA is TGTGCCAGTAGTATATTGGTGGCCGGAGGAGGTCAGCCCCAGCATTTT.

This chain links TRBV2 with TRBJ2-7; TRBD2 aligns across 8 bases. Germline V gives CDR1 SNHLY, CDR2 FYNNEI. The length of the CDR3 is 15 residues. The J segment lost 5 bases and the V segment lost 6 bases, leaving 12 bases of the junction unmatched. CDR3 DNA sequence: TGTGCCAGCAGGGGGCTAGCGGGTTTTTCGCACGAGCAGTACTTC. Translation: CASRGLAGFSHEQYF. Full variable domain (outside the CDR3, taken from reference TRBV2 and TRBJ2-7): EPEVTQTPSHQVTQMGQEVILRCVPISNHLYFYWYRQILGQKVEFLVSFYNNEISEKSEIFDDQFSVERPDGSNFTLKIRSTKLEDSAMYFCASRGLAGFSHEQYFGPGTRLTVT.

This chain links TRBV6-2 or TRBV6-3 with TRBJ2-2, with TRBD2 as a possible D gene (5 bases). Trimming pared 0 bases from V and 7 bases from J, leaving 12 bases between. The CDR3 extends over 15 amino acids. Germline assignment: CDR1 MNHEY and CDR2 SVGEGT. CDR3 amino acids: CASSYSPEGSGELFF. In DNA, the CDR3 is TGTGCCAGCAGTTACTCCCCCGAGGGTAGCGGGGAGCTGTTTTTT.

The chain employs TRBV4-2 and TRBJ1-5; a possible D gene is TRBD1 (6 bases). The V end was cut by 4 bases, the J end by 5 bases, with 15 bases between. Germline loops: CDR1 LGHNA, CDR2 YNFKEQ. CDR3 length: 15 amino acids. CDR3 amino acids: CASSLERGLYQPQHF. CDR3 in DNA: TGTGCCAGCAGCCTCGAACGGGGGCTTTATCAGCCCCAGCATTTT.

The CDR3 is CSARAQEGNYGYTF. CDR3 in DNA: TGCAGTGCTAGAGCACAGGAGGGCAACTATGGCTACACCTTC. The chain has TRBV20-1 and TRBJ1-2, with D possibly TRBD1 on 5 matching bases. Trimming removed 1 base from V and 2 bases from J, with 11 bases in between. This CDR3 is built from 14 residues. Germline assignment: CDR1 DFQATT and CDR2 SNEGSKA (reference sequence).

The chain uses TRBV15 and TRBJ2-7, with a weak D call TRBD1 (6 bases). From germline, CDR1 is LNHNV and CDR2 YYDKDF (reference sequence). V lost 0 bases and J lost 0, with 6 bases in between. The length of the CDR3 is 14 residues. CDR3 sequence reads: CATSRDRGSYEQYF. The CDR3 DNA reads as TGTGCCACCAGCAGAGACAGGGGCTCCTACGAGCAGTACTTC.

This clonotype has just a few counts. The CDR3 loop reads CSAYSGSGETQYF. The CDR3 DNA sequence: TGCAGTGCCTATAGCGGGAGTGGTGAGACCCAGTACTTC. This sequence joins TRBV20-1 and TRBJ2-5; 9 nucleotides line up with TRBD2. The V segment lost 6 bases and the J segment 5 bases; nucleotides outside the gene matches: 7. CDR3 length: 13 residues. Germline V gene data show CDR1 as DFQATT and CDR2 as SNEGSKA (reference sequence).

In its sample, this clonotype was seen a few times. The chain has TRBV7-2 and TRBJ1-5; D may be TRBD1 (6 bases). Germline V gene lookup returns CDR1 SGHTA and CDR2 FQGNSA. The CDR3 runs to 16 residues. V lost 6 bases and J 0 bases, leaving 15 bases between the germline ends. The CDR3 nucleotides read TGTGCCAGCAGGCAAGATACAGGGTATAGCAATCAGCCCCAGCATTTT. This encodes CASRQDTGYSNQPQHF.

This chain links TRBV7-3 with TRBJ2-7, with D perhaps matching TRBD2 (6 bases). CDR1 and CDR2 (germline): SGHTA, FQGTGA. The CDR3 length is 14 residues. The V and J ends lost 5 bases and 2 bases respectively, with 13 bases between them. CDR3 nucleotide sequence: TGTGCCAGCAGCCCATCCGGAGGGGCCTACGAGCAGTACTTC. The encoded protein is CASSPSGGAYEQYF.

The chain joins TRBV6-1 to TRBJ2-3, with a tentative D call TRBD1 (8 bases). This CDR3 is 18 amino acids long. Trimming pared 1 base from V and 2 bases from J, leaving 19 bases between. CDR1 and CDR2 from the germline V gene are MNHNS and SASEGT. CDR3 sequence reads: CASSEGRGRGTPTDTQYF. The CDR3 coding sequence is TGTGCCAGCAGTGAAGGCAGGGGGCGGGGGACCCCCACAGATACGCAGTATTTT.

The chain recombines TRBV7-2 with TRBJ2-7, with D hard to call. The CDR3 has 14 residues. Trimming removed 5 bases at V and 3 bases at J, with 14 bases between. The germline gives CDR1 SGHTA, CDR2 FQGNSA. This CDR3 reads CASSETNWDYEQYF. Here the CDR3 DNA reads TGTGCCAGCAGCGAAACAAACTGGGACTACGAGCAGTACTTC.

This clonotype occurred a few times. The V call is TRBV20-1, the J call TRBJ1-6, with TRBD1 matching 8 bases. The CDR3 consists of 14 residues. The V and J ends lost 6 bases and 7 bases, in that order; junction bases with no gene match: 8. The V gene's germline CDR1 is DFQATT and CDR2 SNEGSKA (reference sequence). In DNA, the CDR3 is TGCAGTGCGATGACAGGGGAGTGGAATTCACCCCTCCACTTT. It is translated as CSAMTGEWNSPLHF.

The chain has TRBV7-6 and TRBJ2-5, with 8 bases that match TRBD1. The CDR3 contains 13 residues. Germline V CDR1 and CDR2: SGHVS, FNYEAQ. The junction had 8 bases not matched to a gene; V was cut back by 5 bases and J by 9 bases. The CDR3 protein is CASSQGTGSSQYF. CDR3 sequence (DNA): TGTGCCAGCAGCCAGGGGACAGGATCCTCCCAGTACTTC.

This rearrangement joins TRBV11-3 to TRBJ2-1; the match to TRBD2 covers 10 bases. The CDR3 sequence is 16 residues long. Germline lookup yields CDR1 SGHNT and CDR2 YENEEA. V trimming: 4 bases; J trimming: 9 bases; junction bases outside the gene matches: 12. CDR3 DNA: TGTGCCAGCAGCTCGATCGATGTAGCGGGAGGACGTGAGCAGTTCTTC. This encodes CASSSIDVAGGREQFF.

The CDR3 sequence: CASSYRSGRALYEQYF. The CDR3 DNA reads as TGTGCCAGCAGTTACCGAAGCGGGAGGGCCCTCTACGAGCAGTACTTC. This chain connects TRBV6-2 or TRBV6-3 to TRBJ2-7, with TRBD2 matching over 10 bases. Trimming took 2 bases from V and 3 from J; bases not matched to a gene: 7. The CDR3 loop spans 16 amino acids. Germline V lookup: CDR1 MNHEY, CDR2 SVGEGT.

The DNA of the CDR3 is TGCAGTGCTAGAGCGGGACTAGCGGGGAGAGGGACAGCCTACAATGAGCAGTTCTTC. It specifies CSARAGLAGRGTAYNEQFF. This chain uses TRBV20-1 with TRBJ2-1; 13 bases map to TRBD2. Germline V CDR1 and CDR2: DFQATT, SNEGSKA (reference sequence). The CDR3 contains 19 residues. The V gene end was trimmed by 1 base and the J gene end by 2 bases; junction bases not matched to a gene: 11.

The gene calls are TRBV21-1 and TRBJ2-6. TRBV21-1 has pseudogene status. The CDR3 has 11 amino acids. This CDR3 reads CALPGANVLTF. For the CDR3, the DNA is TGTGCTCTCCCTGGGGCCAACGTCCTGACTTTC.

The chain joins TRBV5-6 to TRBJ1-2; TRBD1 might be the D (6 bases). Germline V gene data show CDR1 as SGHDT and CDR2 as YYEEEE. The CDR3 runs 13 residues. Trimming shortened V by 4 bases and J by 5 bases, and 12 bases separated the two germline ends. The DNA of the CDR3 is TGTGCCAGCAGCATAGGACAGTATTATGGCTACACCTTC. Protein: CASSIGQYYGYTF.

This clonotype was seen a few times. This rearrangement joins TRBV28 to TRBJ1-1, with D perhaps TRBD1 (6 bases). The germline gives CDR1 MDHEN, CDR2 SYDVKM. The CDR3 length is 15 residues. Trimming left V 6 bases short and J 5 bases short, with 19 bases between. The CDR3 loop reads CASSQPRGLGTEAFF. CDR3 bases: TGTGCCAGCAGCCAGCCACGGGGGCTGGGGACTGAAGCTTTCTTT.

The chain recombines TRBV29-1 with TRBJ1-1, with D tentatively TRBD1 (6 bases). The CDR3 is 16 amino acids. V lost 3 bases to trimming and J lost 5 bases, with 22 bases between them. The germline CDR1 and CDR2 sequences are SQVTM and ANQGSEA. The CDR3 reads CSVEGAPRGLGTEAFF. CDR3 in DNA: TGCAGCGTTGAGGGTGCCCCCCGGGGGCTGGGTACTGAAGCTTTCTTT.

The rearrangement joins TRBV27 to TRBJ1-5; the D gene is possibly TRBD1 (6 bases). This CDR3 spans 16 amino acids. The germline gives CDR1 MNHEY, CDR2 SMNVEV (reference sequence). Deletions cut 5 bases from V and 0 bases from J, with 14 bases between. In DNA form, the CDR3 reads TGTGCCAGCAGTGCACGGACAGATACTAGCAATCAGCCCCAGCATTTT. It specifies CASSARTDTSNQPQHF.

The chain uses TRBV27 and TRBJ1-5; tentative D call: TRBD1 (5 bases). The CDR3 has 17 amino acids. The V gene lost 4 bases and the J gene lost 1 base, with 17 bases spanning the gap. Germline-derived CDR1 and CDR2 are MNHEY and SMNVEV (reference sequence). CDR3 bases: TGTGCCAGCAGTTCCCCCTCCCTGGGGGGAAGCAATCAGCCCCAGCATTTT. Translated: CASSSPSLGGSNQPQHF.

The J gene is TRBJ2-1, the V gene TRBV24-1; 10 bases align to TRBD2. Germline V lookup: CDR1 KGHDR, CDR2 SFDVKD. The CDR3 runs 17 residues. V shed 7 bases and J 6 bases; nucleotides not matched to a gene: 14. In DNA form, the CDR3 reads TGTGCCACCAGGTCTAGCGGGAGAGTGGGATGGGCCAATGAGCAGTTCTTC. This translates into CATRSSGRVGWANEQFF.

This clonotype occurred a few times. DNA for the CDR3: TGTGCCAGCAGCTCCAGACGGACAGGGGTGAACACTGAAGCTTTCTTT. This codes for CASSSRRTGVNTEAFF. The chain employs TRBV7-6 and TRBJ1-1; 9 bases match TRBD1. V trimming: 4 bases; J trimming: 0 bases; junction bases outside the gene matches: 6. The CDR3 sequence is 16 residues long. Germline assignment: CDR1 SGHVS and CDR2 FNYEAQ.

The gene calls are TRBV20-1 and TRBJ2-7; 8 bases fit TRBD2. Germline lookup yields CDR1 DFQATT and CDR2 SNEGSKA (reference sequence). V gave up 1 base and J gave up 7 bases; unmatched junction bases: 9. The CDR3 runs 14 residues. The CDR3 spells CSARGLASRYEQYF. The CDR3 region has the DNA TGCAGTGCTAGAGGACTAGCGTCGAGGTATGAGCAGTACTTC.

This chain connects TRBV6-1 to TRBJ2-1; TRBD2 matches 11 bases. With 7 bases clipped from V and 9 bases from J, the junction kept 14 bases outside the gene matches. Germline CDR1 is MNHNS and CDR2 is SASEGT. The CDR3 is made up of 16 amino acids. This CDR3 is CASKTLSGRAEGEQFF. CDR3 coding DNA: TGTGCCAGCAAAACCCTTAGCGGGAGGGCTGAGGGTGAGCAGTTCTTC.

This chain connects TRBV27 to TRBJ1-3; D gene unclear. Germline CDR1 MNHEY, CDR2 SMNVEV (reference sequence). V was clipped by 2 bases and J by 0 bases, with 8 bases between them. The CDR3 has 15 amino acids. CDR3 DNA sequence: TGTGCCAGCAGTTTAGGCTCTTCCTCTGGAAACACCATATATTTT. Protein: CASSLGSSSGNTIYF.